This is a list of T cell receptor beta chains from one sample in a study of cytomegalovirus exposure and HLA in healthy donors. Here immunoSEQ multiplex PCR was the method, and the copy in TCRdb shows in-frame clones only, minus some. The sample has over 130,000 clones, roughly 90% seen once. The sequenced sample consisted of PBMCs. The origin of the receptors is a middle-aged woman in good health and CMV-seronegative. CDR3s include the opening cysteine and the closing phenylalanine or tryptophan. A D gene is named only where the DNA matches it firmly. Some rows mark clone size as missing; the rest say once, few, many or name a class of expanded clone.

size	V	J	D	DNA	CDR3
once	TRBV5-1	TRBJ2-7	-	TGCGCCAGCAGCTTGGGTCCAGGAGGGGACGAGCAGTACTTC	CASSLGPGGDEQYF
-	TRBV18	TRBJ1-1	TRBD1	TGTGCCAGCTCACCGATGACAGGGACAGTCAACACTGAAGCTTTCTTT	CASSPMTGTVNTEAFF
-	TRBV7-9	TRBJ1-2	-	TGTGCCAGCACAACAGCTATACCGCCGAACTATGGCTACACCTTC	CASTTAIPPNYGYTF
-	TRBV30	TRBJ2-7	-	TGTGCCTGGGGAGAAGGCAGGGGATTACCCTACGAGCAGTACTTC	CAWGEGRGLPYEQYF
few	TRBV6-5	TRBJ1-1	-	TGTGCCAGCAGGGGGGGAACTGAAGCTTTCTTT	CASRGGTEAFF
-	TRBV5-4	TRBJ2-5	TRBD2	TGTGCCAGCAGCTTGGGGCGGGAGCCTTCGGAGACCCAGTACTTC	CASSLGREPSETQYF
-	TRBV6-1	TRBJ2-2	-	TGTGCCAGCAGTGAAGCGCTAGCTGACGGGGAGCTGTTTTTT	CASSEALADGELFF
-	TRBV28	TRBJ1-5	-	TGTGCCAGCAGTTTATGGGGCGCCAGCAATCAGCCCCAGCATTTT	CASSLWGASNQPQHF
-	TRBV18	TRBJ1-2	-	TGTGCCAGCTCACCACAGAACTCTCCTGCCTATGGCTACACCTTC	CASSPQNSPAYGYTF
-	TRBV7-9	TRBJ2-5	-	TGTGCCAGCAGCAGAACCGGGGTAGCTGGAACCCAGTACTTC	CASSRTGVAGTQYF
-	TRBV7-2	TRBJ2-3	-	TGTGCCAGCAGCGGGGGCTGGACTAGCACAGATACGCAGTATTTT	CASSGGWTSTDTQYF
-	TRBV28	TRBJ2-3	-	TGTGCCAGCAGTAAGACACGGACTAGCACAGATACGCAGTATTTT	CASSKTRTSTDTQYF
-	TRBV5-1	TRBJ2-1	TRBD1	TGCGCCAGCAGCGCGCTTGTGGGACAGGACAATGAGCAGTTCTTC	CASSALVGQDNEQFF
-	TRBV14	TRBJ2-6	-	TGTGCCAGCAGCCGGAGCTCTGGGGCCAACGTCCTGACTTTC	CASSRSSGANVLTF
few	TRBV11-3	TRBJ1-1	-	TGTGCCAGCAGCTTATCGAGGGACACTGAAGCTTTCTTT	CASSLSRDTEAFF
-	TRBV7-9	TRBJ2-7	TRBD1	TGTGCCAGCAACGTAATTTCAGGGGGCGAGCAGTACTTC	CASNVISGGEQYF
-	TRBV7-9	TRBJ2-1	TRBD2	TGTTCCAGCAGCCCGGCCGAAGCGGGAGTTAATGAGCAGTTCTTC	CSSSPAEAGVNEQFF
-	TRBV6-6	TRBJ2-7	TRBD1	TGTGCCAGCAGGCCGGGACAGGGAGGCGAGCAGTACTTC	CASRPGQGGEQYF
-	TRBV11-1	TRBJ2-3	TRBD2	TGTGCCAGCAGTGCCGGGACTAGCGGGGGGTACACAGATACGCAGTATTTT	CASSAGTSGGYTDTQYF
-	TRBV30	TRBJ2-3	TRBD2	TGTGCCTGGAGTGTAGCGGGAGGGGTCGGAGATACGCAGTATTTT	CAWSVAGGVGDTQYF
few	TRBV7-9	TRBJ2-7	-	TGTGCCAGCAGCCCCGTGGGCTTCACCTACGAGCAGTACTTC	CASSPVGFTYEQYF
-	TRBV7-9	TRBJ2-2	-	TGTGCCAGCAGCTCTTCGAACACCGGGGAGCTGTTTTTT	CASSSSNTGELFF
-	TRBV19	TRBJ2-4	-	TGTGCCAGTAGTAGCATGTACGTGGGGAGCAAAAACATTCAGTACTTC	CASSSMYVGSKNIQYF
-	TRBV7-9	TRBJ2-1	TRBD2	TGTGCCAGCAGCGACACTAGCGGGAAATCCTACAATGAGCAGTTCTTC	CASSDTSGKSYNEQFF
-	TRBV2	TRBJ2-7	-	TGTGCCAGCAGAAGGGGCCCTGGAGTCTACTACGAGCAGTACTTC	CASRRGPGVYYEQYF
-	TRBV7-2	TRBJ1-1	-	TGTGCCAGCAGCTTAGATACAGGAAGGACTGAAGCTTTCTTT	CASSLDTGRTEAFF
-	TRBV25-1	TRBJ2-1	TRBD2	TGTGCCAGCAGTCCGTATGAGGGCGGGAGTTATTACGAGCAGTTCTTC	CASSPYEGGSYYEQFF
-	TRBV19	TRBJ2-1	TRBD2	TGTGCCAGTAGTACATCGACTAGCGGGGGCGAGCAGTTCTTC	CASSTSTSGGEQFF
-	TRBV7-9	TRBJ2-1	TRBD2	TGTGCCAGCAGCTCTAAGCGGGGGCACTCCTACAATGAGCAGTTCTTC	CASSSKRGHSYNEQFF
-	TRBV19	TRBJ2-1	TRBD1	TGTGCCAGTAGTAGCGGGACAGGGATCAATGAGCAGTTCTTC	CASSSGTGINEQFF
-	TRBV19	TRBJ2-7	TRBD2	TGTGCCAGTAGTATGTCGTCTAGCGGGAGCACCCCTAGTGAGCAGTACTTC	CASSMSSSGSTPSEQYF
-	TRBV18	TRBJ2-5	TRBD2	TGTGCCAGCTCACGGGCTAGCGGACCTATGGAAGAGACCCAGTACTTC	CASSRASGPMEETQYF
-	TRBV2	TRBJ2-1	TRBD2	TGTGCCAGCAGAAACGGGGGACTACTCAATGAGCAGTTCTTC	CASRNGGLLNEQFF
-	TRBV7-2	TRBJ1-5	TRBD1	TGTGCCAGCAGCTTAGTAGGGACAGGCTATCAGCCCCAGCATTTT	CASSLVGTGYQPQHF
-	TRBV5-4	TRBJ2-3	TRBD2	TGTGCCAGCAGCGGGCGGACTAGCGGGAGCGTAGATACGCAGTATTTT	CASSGRTSGSVDTQYF
-	TRBV7-9	TRBJ1-1	TRBD1	TGTGCCAGCAGCAACCAGGGGGTCGGCACTGAAGCTTTCTTT	CASSNQGVGTEAFF
-	TRBV11-2	TRBJ1-2	TRBD1	TGTGCCAGCAGCTTAGATAGGTCTGACAGGGAGGGCTACACCTTC	CASSLDRSDREGYTF
once	TRBV5-6	TRBJ2-5	TRBD1	TGTGCCAGCAGCTTCGACAGGGAGCAAGAGACCCAGTACTTC	CASSFDREQETQYF
-	TRBV7-2	TRBJ2-7	TRBD2	TGTGCCAGCAGCTTAGCTCCGCTACTAGCGGGTGGTTCCTACGAGCAGTACTTC	CASSLAPLLAGGSYEQYF
-	TRBV30	TRBJ1-1	-	TGTGCCTGGAAAGGCAGGGTGTCTGAAGCTTTCTTT	CAWKGRVSEAFF
few	TRBV19	TRBJ2-5	TRBD2	TGTGCCAGTAGTATCGGGACTAGTGCAGAGACCCAGTACTTC	CASSIGTSAETQYF
-	TRBV6-1	TRBJ1-6	-	TGTGCCAGCAGTGAATCCGTAGGAGCGTTGGGGAGGGCCCTCCACTTT	CASSESVGALGRALHF
-	TRBV19	TRBJ2-5	TRBD1	TGTGCCAGTAGGGAAGGGACAGGCGTTCGAGAGACCCAGTACTTC	CASREGTGVRETQYF
-	TRBV7-9	TRBJ1-2	-	TGTTCCAGCAGCTTCGAGGAGTTGGTGAGCTACACCTTC	CSSSFEELVSYTF
-	TRBV5-1	TRBJ2-5	-	TGCGCCAGCAGCTTGGCAGGAGGTCAAGAGACCCAGTACTTC	CASSLAGGQETQYF
-	TRBV28	TRBJ2-7	TRBD2	TGTGCCAGCAGCTCCCCGGGGGGGCCTTCGTCCTACGAGCAGTACTTC	CASSSPGGPSSYEQYF